One sample yielded the 5 T cell receptor beta chains listed below, sequenced in a study of shared clonotypes between healthy human individuals. The protocol was immunoSEQ multiplex PCR, while the TCRdb copy is restricted to in-frame clones and leaves out a portion. The repertoire holds roughly 640,000 clones, with 74% as singletons. Sample: memory CD4+ T cells sorted from blood. Documented subset: CD45RA-negative fraction. The receptors were sampled from a woman in her twenties or thirties in good health.

On this clone itself: The same CDR3 can be traced to other DNA sequences in this sample. The J gene is TRBJ2-7, the V gene TRBV6-5; the D call may be TRBD1 or TRBD2 (5 bases each). CDR1 and CDR2 from the germline V gene are MNHEY and SVGAGI. Trimming left V 4 bases short and J 1 base short, with 14 bases between. CDR3 size: 15 residues. In DNA form, the CDR3 reads TGTGCCAGCAGTTCCCCCGGGACGGGTTCCTACGAGCAGTACTTC. This encodes CASSSPGTGSYEQYF.

This clone has a count of ten or more. The chain has TRBV5-1 and TRBJ2-7, with 7 bases that match TRBD1. The germline CDR1 and CDR2 sequences are SGHRS and YFSETQ. V was clipped by 2 bases and J by 6 bases; unmatched bases: 5. This CDR3 region has 13 residues. The CDR3 DNA follows: TGCGCCAGCAGCTTCACAGGGGATGGCGAGCAGTACTTC. It codes for CASSFTGDGEQYF. The full variable domain, its missing parts supplied by reference TRBV5-1 and TRBJ2-7, is KAGVTQTPRYLIKTRGQQVTLSCSPISGHRSVSWYQQTPGQGLQFLFEYFSETQRNKGNFPGRFSGRQFSNSRSEMNVSTLELGDSALYLCASSFTGDGEQYFGPGTRLTVT.

This sequence joins TRBV6-1 and TRBJ2-1; no clear D. V was shortened by 0 bases and J by 7 bases, with 13 bases between the two germline ends. The CDR3 runs to 15 residues. Germline-derived CDR1 and CDR2 are MNHNS and SASEGT. CDR3 residues: CASSEAQPRRNEQFF. DNA for the CDR3: TGTGCCAGCAGTGAAGCGCAACCCCGTCGGAATGAGCAGTTCTTC.

The table lists this clone with a count of one. This sample also contains other DNA sequences that code for the same CDR3. The chain uses TRBV7-9 and TRBJ1-2; no clear D. CDR3 size: 13 residues. The V end was cut by 1 base, the J end by 4 bases, with 7 bases between. Germline CDR1 SEHNR, CDR2 FQNEAQ (reference sequence). The CDR3 region is CASSLGGGYGYTF. The CDR3, as DNA: TGTGCCAGCAGCTTAGGCGGAGGCTATGGCTACACCTTC.

The chain couples TRBV5-1 to TRBJ2-1; possibly TRBD2 for D (5 bases). Germline CDR1 and CDR2: SGHRS and YFSETQ. The CDR3 is made up of 17 amino acids. Trimming took 6 bases from V and 0 from J, leaving 19 bases between them. In DNA, the CDR3 is TGCGCCAGCACCCTTCTTAGCGCTTCACTCTCCTACAATGAGCAGTTCTTC. Translation gives CASTLLSASLSYNEQFF.